One sample yielded the 16 T cell receptor beta chains listed below, sequenced in a study of T cell responses to AZD1222 COVID-19 vaccine. Using immunoSEQ multiplex PCR, the repertoire was profiled, and TCRdb retains in-frame clones only, with some absent. This table has around 130,000 clones, about 88% appearing once. This specimen was peripheral blood, taken 28 days after the second AZD1222 dose. These receptor sequences come from an adult who received the AZD1222 COVID-19 vaccine.

The chain links TRBV6-5 to TRBJ2-5; possibly TRBD1 or TRBD2 for D (5 bases each). The germline gives CDR1 MNHEY, CDR2 SVGAGI. The CDR3 has 15 amino acids. The germline V and J ends were trimmed by 6 bases and 6 bases, with 20 bases remaining between them. CDR3 DNA: TGTGCCAGCAGCGCCCCCCGGAATCGGGGACAGACCCAGTACTTC. Encoded protein: CASSAPRNRGQTQYF.

The chain couples TRBV30 to TRBJ1-5; TRBD1 might be the D (6 bases). This CDR3 spans 16 amino acids. Germline CDR1 GTSNPN, CDR2 SVGIG (reference sequence). The V end was cut by 1 base, the J end by 2 bases, with 15 bases between. In DNA form, the CDR3 reads TGTGCCTGGAGTGGCCTAGGGGGGTTTGGCAATCAGCCCCAGCATTTT. Protein: CAWSGLGGFGNQPQHF.

As regards this clone: Relative to the germline gene, one junction end is altered; a read error may explain this. V is TRBV2 and J is TRBJ1-2; D gene unclear. CDR3 size: 11 residues. The germline gives CDR1 SNHLY, CDR2 FYNNEI. CDR3 region: CASRLYGESPF. CDR3 DNA sequence: TGTGCCAGCCGTCTTTACGGGGAGTCCCCCTTC.

Only one count was recorded for this clone. The rearrangement joins TRBV6-5 to TRBJ2-2; perhaps D is TRBD1 or TRBD2 (7 bases each). The CDR3 runs to 15 residues. CDR1 is MNHEY and CDR2 is SVGAGI in the germline V gene. V was trimmed by 6 bases and J by 7 bases, leaving 18 bases between them. DNA of the CDR3: TGTGCCAGCAGAACCCGGGCCAGGGGGGGCGGGGAGCTGTTTTTT. Amino acid sequence: CASRTRARGGGELFF.

This chain joins TRBV6-5 and TRBJ1-1, with D hard to call. This CDR3 region has 13 residues. Germline V gives CDR1 MNHEY, CDR2 SVGAGI. Trimming shortened V by 2 bases and J by 5 bases, and 9 bases separated the two germline ends. CDR3 amino acids: CASSYPPGTEAFF. In DNA form, the CDR3 reads TGTGCCAGCAGTTACCCGCCAGGAACTGAAGCTTTCTTT.

The V and J genes are TRBV6-5 and TRBJ1-5; 9 bases match TRBD1. The CDR3 is made up of 14 amino acids. Germline V gene sequence: CDR1 MNHEY, CDR2 SVGAGI. The V gene end was trimmed by 6 bases and the J gene end by 2 bases; junction bases not matched to a gene: 2. The CDR3 sequence is CASRRDRGNQPQHF. DNA for the CDR3: TGTGCCAGCAGGCGGGACAGGGGCAATCAGCCCCAGCATTTT.

This chain's CDR3 is CASSSGSTASIQYF. In DNA form, the CDR3 reads TGTGCCAGCAGCTCAGGCAGCACTGCAAGCATTCAGTACTTC. The chain joins TRBV3-1 (or the pseudogene TRBV3-2) to TRBJ2-4; D ambiguous. The CDR3 has 14 residues. Germline V lookup: CDR1 LGHDT, CDR2 YNNKEL (reference sequence). Trimming took 5 bases from V and 9 from J, leaving 17 bases between them.

The chain recombines TRBV20-1 with TRBJ1-2; perhaps TRBD1 as D (5 bases). CDR3 length: 11 residues. Germline CDR1 is DFQATT and CDR2 is SNEGSKA (reference sequence). V was cut by 6 bases and J by 4 bases, with 9 bases left in between. CDR3 sequence (DNA): TGCAGTGCCTACGACAGCTATGGCTACACCTTC. Translated, it gives CSAYDSYGYTF.

J is TRBJ1-2 and V is TRBV20-1; D call uncertain. The CDR3 is made up of 11 amino acids. Germline V CDR1 and CDR2: DFQATT, SNEGSKA (reference sequence). The V and J ends lost 1 base and 4 bases respectively, with 4 bases between them. CDR3 region: CSARGIYGYTF. The DNA of the CDR3 is TGCAGTGCTAGAGGAATCTATGGCTACACCTTC.

This chain connects TRBV30 to TRBJ1-1, with D unresolved. CDR3 length: 16 amino acids. The V gene's germline CDR1 is GTSNPN and CDR2 SVGIG (reference sequence). The V end lost 0 bases, the J end lost 3 bases, and 17 bases lay between the germline ends. CDR3: CAWSVMGAGGDTEAFF. The CDR3 DNA reads TGTGCCTGGAGTGTAATGGGCGCAGGCGGGGACACTGAAGCTTTCTTT.

The chain uses TRBV9 and TRBJ2-1; TRBD2 agrees at 8 bases. Germline V gives CDR1 SGDLS, CDR2 YYNGEE. The CDR3 length is 15 residues. V lost 4 bases to trimming and J lost 7 bases; unmatched junction nucleotides: 10. The CDR3 here is CASSLRGGGPNEQFF. For the CDR3, the DNA is TGTGCCAGCAGCCTCCGTGGCGGGGGGCCAAATGAGCAGTTCTTC. The full variable domain, in which reference TRBV9 and TRBJ2-1 provide the parts outside the CDR3, is DSGVTQTPKHLITATGQRVTLRCSPRSGDLSVYWYQQSLDQGLQFLIQYYNGEERAKGNILERFSAQQFPDLHSELNLSSLELGDSALYFCASSLRGGGPNEQFFGPGTRLTVL.

The chain couples TRBV15 to TRBJ2-2; tentatively, D is TRBD1 (6 bases). Trimming took 3 bases from V and 5 from J, leaving 10 bases between them. The CDR3 consists of 14 residues. Germline loops: CDR1 LNHNV, CDR2 YYDKDF (reference sequence). CDR3 sequence: CATSSQGWTGELFF. In DNA, the CDR3 is TGTGCCACCAGCAGCCAGGGGTGGACCGGGGAGCTGTTTTTT.

The rearrangement joins TRBV5-8 to TRBJ1-1; perhaps TRBD1 as D (5 bases). V dropped 2 bases and J dropped 1 base, with 12 bases sitting between them. Looked up from germline, CDR1 is SGHTS and CDR2 is YDEGEE. The CDR3 length is 15 residues. This CDR3 is CASSFNRDSNTEAFF. The CDR3 coding sequence is TGTGCCAGCAGCTTTAACCGGGACTCGAACACTGAAGCTTTCTTT.

The gene calls are TRBV5-5 and TRBJ1-1; perhaps TRBD1 as D (5 bases). Germline lookup yields CDR1 SGHKS and CDR2 YYEKEE (reference sequence). Trimming shortened V by 0 bases and J by 4 bases, and 16 bases separated the two germline ends. CDR3 size: 16 residues. CDR3 sequence (DNA): TGTGCCAGCAGCTTGGGCGTTCCGGGACGGGCCACTGAAGCTTTCTTT. This translates into CASSLGVPGRATEAFF.

The V gene is TRBV7-2, the J gene TRBJ1-3; a possible D gene is TRBD1 (6 bases). Trimming removed 6 bases at V and 3 bases at J, with 12 bases between. This CDR3 is 14 amino acids long. Germline V gene data show CDR1 as SGHTA and CDR2 as FQGNSA. Written as DNA, the CDR3 is TGTGCCAGCAGAAATACCAGGGGTGGAAACACCATATATTTT. It is translated as CASRNTRGGNTIYF.

J is TRBJ1-2 and V is TRBV3-1 (or the pseudogene TRBV3-2); D not resolved. Germline loops: CDR1 LGHDT, CDR2 YNNKEL (reference sequence). V lost 4 bases and J 8 bases, leaving 14 bases between the germline ends. The CDR3 is made up of 13 amino acids. The CDR3 DNA sequence: TGTGCCAGCAGCCTTCGGGCTTCTGGGGGCTACACCTTC. Protein: CASSLRASGGYTF.